The 32 T cell receptor beta chains below come from one sample, sequenced in a study of T cells after yellow fever vaccination. TCRdb re-called the 5' RACE reads with MiXCR, one entry per CDR3 protein. The repertoire includes 450,000 to 550,000 distinct CDR3 sequences, roughly 21% of them detected once, and around 15% sits in the top ten. The source was PBMCs, collected 15 days after the yellow fever booster vaccination. These receptors originate from a man aged 25-45 years who received the YFV17D yellow fever vaccine.

This rearrangement joins TRBV7-2 to TRBJ2-1; 13 positions match TRBD2. There are 17 residues in the CDR3. V lost 5 bases, J lost 3 bases, and 7 bases stayed unmatched. Germline CDR1 is SGHTA and CDR2 is FQGNSA. DNA of the CDR3: TGTGCCAGCAGCACACAAGGGACTAGCGGGATCTACAATGAGCAGTTCTTC. This gives the protein CASSTQGTSGIYNEQFF.

At least ten counts were recorded for this clonotype. V and J are TRBV7-9 and TRBJ1-1; D is unclear. V shed 3 bases and J shed 1 base, with 6 bases lying between them. Germline CDR1 and CDR2: SEHNR and FQNEAQ (reference sequence). This CDR3 is built from 13 residues. The CDR3 sequence: CASSLRQNTEAFF. The CDR3 bases are TGTGCCAGCAGCTTGAGACAGAACACTGAAGCTTTCTTT.

This clonotype has a handful of counts. The chain links TRBV5-1 to TRBJ2-7, with TRBD1 as a possible D gene (7 bases). Deletions cut 0 bases from V and 0 bases from J, with 13 bases between. CDR1 and CDR2 (germline): SGHRS, YFSETQ. The CDR3 totals 16 residues. CDR3 residues: CASSLGGTAISYEQYF. CDR3 coding DNA: TGCGCCAGCAGCTTGGGCGGGACAGCAATCTCCTACGAGCAGTACTTC.

The chain combines TRBV14 with TRBJ2-3; D might be TRBD2 (5 bases). V lost 4 bases, J lost 11 bases, and 13 bases lay in between. Germline CDR1 reads SGHDN; CDR2 reads FVKESK. This CDR3 has 12 amino acids. The CDR3 is CASSPHEEVQYF. DNA for the CDR3: TGTGCCAGCAGCCCCCACGAGGAGGTGCAGTATTTT.

CDR3 sequence reads: CATRDNPTRTDTQYF. The CDR3 DNA follows: TGTGCCACCAGGGACAATCCAACCCGCACAGATACGCAGTATTTT. The genes are TRBV19 and TRBJ2-3, with D tentatively TRBD1 (6 bases). This CDR3 spans 15 amino acids. The germline V gene has CDR1 LNHDA and CDR2 SQIVND (reference sequence). Trimming cost V 10 bases and J 1 base, with 18 bases left between them.

This clonotype has more than one count but fewer than ten. The V gene is TRBV30, the J gene TRBJ2-7; the D is unclear. With 0 bases removed from V and 8 bases from J, the gap between germline ends came to 14 bases. The CDR3 loop spans 13 amino acids. Germline CDR1 reads GTSNPN; CDR2 reads SVGIG (reference sequence). The CDR3 is CAWSVSVGGKQYF. The CDR3 nucleotides read TGTGCCTGGAGTGTATCAGTGGGCGGAAAGCAGTACTTC.

The chain joins TRBV4-3 to TRBJ2-5, with TRBD2 matching 10 bases. The CDR3 loop spans 17 amino acids. Germline CDR1 LGHNA, CDR2 YSLEER. With 0 bases clipped from V and 4 bases from J, the junction kept 8 bases outside the gene matches. In DNA form, the CDR3 reads TGCGCCAGCAGCCAAGATTGGCTAGCGGGAGAGGGAGAGACCCAGTACTTC. Translating it yields CASSQDWLAGEGETQYF.

This clonotype has ten or more counts. The V call is TRBV12-3 or TRBV12-4, the J call TRBJ1-5; no clear D. The CDR3 extends over 12 amino acids. The V gene lost 8 bases and the J gene lost 2 bases, with 7 bases spanning the gap. CDR3 in amino acids: CASSPGNQPQHF. DNA for the CDR3: TGTGCCAGCTCACCGGGCAATCAGCCCCAGCATTTT.

The rearrangement joins TRBV20-1 to TRBJ1-3; the D is unclear. The CDR3 has 14 amino acids. Germline V gene lookup returns CDR1 DFQATT and CDR2 SNEGSKA (reference sequence). The germline V and J ends were trimmed by 0 bases and 2 bases, with 8 bases remaining between them. The CDR3 loop is CSAREWGAGNTIYF. CDR3 nucleotides: TGCAGTGCTAGAGAGTGGGGTGCTGGAAACACCATATATTTT.

This clonotype was seen more than once but under ten times. The J gene is TRBJ2-3, the V gene TRBV27, with D tentatively TRBD2 (5 bases). The CDR3 runs to 14 residues. Germline CDR1 MNHEY, CDR2 SMNVEV (reference sequence). Trimming left V 3 bases short and J 1 base short, with 8 bases between. CDR3 sequence (DNA): TGTGCCAGCAGTTTCACCGGGGGCACAGATACGCAGTATTTT. Protein: CASSFTGGTDTQYF.

This clonotype appeared many times. The chain has TRBV7-9 and TRBJ2-5; 14 bases are shared with TRBD2. The CDR3 consists of 20 residues. Trimming removed 5 bases from V and 7 bases from J; junction bases left unmatched: 21. Germline-derived CDR1 and CDR2 are SEHNR and FQNEAQ (reference sequence). The CDR3 DNA is TGTGCCAGCAGCCCCCTTCCGGGACTAGCGGGAGAGGGGCTACGGACGACCCAGTACTTC. It yields the protein CASSPLPGLAGEGLRTTQYF. The full variable domain, in which reference TRBV7-9 and TRBJ2-5 provide the parts outside the CDR3, is DTGVSQNPRHKITKRGQNVTFRCDPISEHNRLYWYRQTLGQGPEFLTYFQNEAQLEKSRLLSDRFSAERPKGSFSTLEIQRTEQGDSAMYLCASSPLPGLAGEGLRTTQYFGPGTRLLVL.

This clonotype has a handful of counts. The rearrangement uses TRBV6-5 and TRBJ2-6; D remains ambiguous. The ends were cut back, 2 bases at V and 2 bases at J, with 16 bases in the middle. This CDR3 has 18 residues. Per the germline V gene, CDR1 is MNHEY and CDR2 is SVGAGI. CDR3 sequence (DNA): TGTGCCAGCAGTTACCCGGAAATACGGCGACCTGGGGCCAACGTCCTGACTTTC. It translates to CASSYPEIRRPGANVLTF.

The V gene is TRBV20-1, the J gene TRBJ2-7; a possible D gene is TRBD2 (6 bases). Trimming shortened V by 3 bases and J by 2 bases, and 11 bases separated the two germline ends. The CDR3 sequence is 13 residues long. CDR1 and CDR2 (germline): DFQATT, SNEGSKA (reference sequence). DNA for the CDR3: TGCAGTGCTAGGGGCAGGACTACCTACGAGCAGTACTTC. It yields the protein CSARGRTTYEQYF.

This chain joins TRBV7-2 and TRBJ2-5; no clear D. The ends were cut back, 1 base at V and 2 bases at J, with 11 bases in the middle. The CDR3 consists of 15 residues. Germline CDR1 is SGHTA and CDR2 is FQGNSA. The CDR3 loop is CASSLGEGFQETQYF. The CDR3 DNA reads as TGTGCCAGCAGCTTAGGTGAAGGTTTTCAAGAGACCCAGTACTTC.

V gene TRBV14 combines with J gene TRBJ2-1; 8 bases agree with TRBD2. The CDR3 runs 15 residues. Germline lookup yields CDR1 SGHDN and CDR2 FVKESK. V lost 1 base and J lost 8; bases outside the gene matches: 7. CDR3 nucleotide sequence: TGTGCCAGCAGCCAAGGGCTAGCGGGCAGGGATGAGCAGTTCTTC. Translating it yields CASSQGLAGRDEQFF.

The rearrangement links TRBV9 to TRBJ2-6; 10 bases align to TRBD1. V lost 4 bases and J lost 4; bases outside the gene matches: 5. From germline, CDR1 is SGDLS and CDR2 YYNGEE. This CDR3 is 16 amino acids long. CDR3 amino acids: CASSTGQGVGANVLTF. Here the CDR3 DNA reads TGTGCCAGCAGCACCGGACAGGGGGTCGGGGCCAACGTCCTGACTTTC.

This clonotype has more than one count but fewer than ten. The rearrangement links TRBV10-3 to TRBJ2-7; D might be TRBD1 or TRBD2, each matching 6 bases. Trimming took off 10 bases at V and 1 base at J, with 17 bases between the two ends. CDR1 is ENHRY and CDR2 is SYGVKD in the germline V gene. The CDR3 is made up of 14 amino acids. The CDR3 region is CATNRGPDSYEQYF. CDR3 nucleotides: TGTGCCACCAACCGGGGGCCGGATTCCTACGAGCAGTACTTC.

The chain recombines TRBV20-1 with TRBJ2-3; D gene ambiguous. Trimming took off 0 bases at V and 3 bases at J, with 16 bases between the two ends. The CDR3 covers 16 residues. Germline V gene lookup returns CDR1 DFQATT and CDR2 SNEGSKA (reference sequence). As DNA, the CDR3 is TGCAGTGCTAGAGATTCGAGGCTCTCAGATACAGATACGCAGTATTTT. Its translation is CSARDSRLSDTDTQYF.

This clonotype was counted between two and nine times. The chain uses TRBV12-3 or TRBV12-4 and TRBJ2-5; TRBD1 might be the D (6 bases). The length of the CDR3 is 14 residues. V dropped 5 bases and J dropped 1 base, with 11 bases sitting between them. CDR3 sequence: CASSRGHLQETQYF. The DNA of the CDR3 is TGTGCCAGCAGTAGGGGACACCTCCAAGAGACCCAGTACTTC.

CDR3 DNA: TGCAGCGTTGAATCCGCCGAGTCTATTACCTCGGCTGGCTACACCTTC. Encoded protein: CSVESAESITSAGYTF. The chain uses TRBV29-1 and TRBJ1-2; D unresolved. V lost 2 bases and J 7 bases, leaving 23 bases between the germline ends. The CDR3 has 16 amino acids. Germline V gene data show CDR1 as SQVTM and CDR2 as ANQGSEA.

This clonotype was seen a handful of times. The chain is built from TRBV6-5 and TRBJ2-1; 10 nucleotides match TRBD2. The CDR3 has 15 amino acids. CDR1 and CDR2 (germline): MNHEY, SVGAGI. V gave up 2 bases and J gave up 7 bases; unmatched junction bases: 5. In DNA, the CDR3 is TGTGCCAGCAGTTACGGGACTAGCGTATATAATGAGCAGTTCTTC. Its protein is CASSYGTSVYNEQFF.

This clonotype was picked up a small number of times. J is TRBJ2-1 and V is TRBV11-2; 8 bases match TRBD2. In germline, CDR1 is SGHAT, CDR2 FQNNGV. This CDR3 is built from 13 residues. V lost 5 bases to trimming and J lost 14 bases; unmatched junction nucleotides: 11. For the CDR3, the DNA is TGTGCCAGCAGCACCGGAACTAGCGGAGGGGAGTTCTTC. Residues: CASSTGTSGGEFF.

This sequence joins TRBV4-3 and TRBJ2-1; 9 positions agree with TRBD2. The CDR3 is 16 residues long. The trim removed 1 base at V and 3 bases at J, leaving 4 bases unmatched. The germline V gene has CDR1 LGHNA and CDR2 YSLEER. The CDR3 loop reads CASSQVQLAGYNEQFF. As DNA, the CDR3 is TGCGCCAGCAGCCAAGTTCAACTAGCGGGCTACAATGAGCAGTTCTTC.

This rearrangement joins TRBV7-2 to TRBJ2-5; D remains unclear. Per germline, CDR1 SGHTA and CDR2 FQGNSA. The CDR3 covers 15 residues. The ends were cut back, 1 base at V and 5 bases at J, with 14 bases in the middle. CDR3 loop: CASSLGLGWSETQYF. CDR3 sequence (DNA): TGTGCCAGCAGCTTAGGGTTGGGTTGGTCGGAGACCCAGTACTTC.

This clonotype was seen a single time. The V and J genes are TRBV6-6 and TRBJ2-7; D assignment may be TRBD1 or TRBD2 (5 bases each). CDR1 is MNHNY, CDR2 SVGAGI, per germline (reference sequence). The CDR3 has 12 amino acids. Trimming left V 5 bases short and J 6 bases short, with 11 bases between. The CDR3 DNA reads as TGTGCCAGCAGTCTAAGGGACCGCGAGCAGTACTTC. Translating it yields CASSLRDREQYF.

In this sample, this clonotype turned up a few times. The chain recombines TRBV28 with TRBJ2-7, with D maybe TRBD2 (7 bases). CDR3 length: 15 residues. Trimming pared 5 bases from V and 0 bases from J, leaving 14 bases between. Germline values: CDR1 MDHEN, CDR2 SYDVKM. Written as DNA, the CDR3 is TGTGCCAGCAGTGGGAGGGGGATCCTCTCCTACGAGCAGTACTTC. It yields the protein CASSGRGILSYEQYF.

This clonotype was observed a few times. This chain joins TRBV25-1 and TRBJ1-2, with 7 bases that match TRBD1. CDR1 and CDR2 (germline): MGHDK, SYGVNS. J lost 7 bases, V lost 9 bases, and 8 bases had no gene match. The CDR3 length is 12 residues. Here the CDR3 reads CASQGGRVGYTF. The CDR3 nucleotides read TGTGCCAGTCAGGGGGGTCGGGTTGGCTACACCTTC.

This chain links TRBV12-3 or TRBV12-4 with TRBJ2-1, with TRBD2 matching over 8 bases. This CDR3 has 14 residues. V was pared by 3 bases and J by 5 bases, with 3 bases of the junction left unmatched. The CDR3 bases are TGTGCCAGCAGTTTGGGGACTAGTCACAATGAGCAGTTCTTC. Its translation is CASSLGTSHNEQFF.

This sequence joins TRBV7-2 and TRBJ1-1; D is uncertain. This CDR3 contains 14 residues. Germline V gives CDR1 SGHTA, CDR2 FQGNSA. With 0 bases removed from V and 5 bases from J, the gap between germline ends came to 10 bases. CDR3 loop: CASSLAQILTEAFF. Here the CDR3 DNA reads TGTGCCAGCAGCTTAGCTCAAATTTTGACTGAAGCTTTCTTT.

This clonotype was counted a few times. The chain employs TRBV24-1 and TRBJ2-1; TRBD2 agrees at 12 bases. Germline CDR1 reads KGHDR; CDR2 reads SFDVKD. V gave up 3 bases and J gave up 3 bases; unmatched junction bases: 5. CDR3 length: 17 residues. DNA of the CDR3: TGTGCCACCAGTGATCCGACTAGCGGGAGCCTCTACAATGAGCAGTTCTTC. Its protein is CATSDPTSGSLYNEQFF.

The table lists this clonotype with a few counts. The CDR3 is CSVLGLAGAEGTDTQYF. The CDR3 bases are TGCAGCGTTTTAGGGCTAGCGGGAGCCGAGGGTACAGATACGCAGTATTTT. The gene calls are TRBV29-1 and TRBJ2-3; 10 nucleotides agree with TRBD2. J gave up 3 bases and V 5 bases, and 14 bases lay outside the gene matches. Germline V lookup: CDR1 SQVTM, CDR2 ANQGSEA. The CDR3 is 17 residues long.

This clonotype was found a few times. The chain's CDR3 is CSASRARETQYF. The CDR3 bases are TGCAGTGCCTCAAGGGCTCGAGAGACCCAGTACTTC. This chain uses TRBV20-1 with TRBJ2-5; D not certain. This CDR3 is built from 12 residues. CDR1 and CDR2 (germline): DFQATT, SNEGSKA (reference sequence). Deletions cut 6 bases from V and 4 bases from J, with 12 bases between.